One TCR beta chain is described in this entry. The data were taken from a study of blood T cell repertoires in COVID-19. Study information: Some COVID-19 samples were acute and others convalescent; all came from the United States, Italy and Spain. PBMCs, B-cell-depleted T cells, or T cells were the source of the cDNA or gDNA that made up the material.

The authors' processing: Estimates of nucleated cell counts were drawn from the amplification of reference gene primers. Clones were read by immunoSEQ multiplex PCR, and TCRdb kept only the in-frame ones, dropping some. V and J calls and clone size follow that table, whereas D and trimming were derived from the DNA. The sample contains 90,000 to 110,000 clones, less than 85% of which appear only once. CDR3 length: 15 residues. V lost 0 bases and J 1 base, leaving 8 bases between the germline ends. CDR1 and CDR2 from the germline V gene are SGHRS and YFSETQ. The sample taken for sequencing was peripheral blood. The J gene is TRBJ1-5, the V gene TRBV5-1, with D possibly being TRBD1 (5 bases). The TCR comes from an older woman with acute or convalescent COVID-19. The CDR3 spells CASSLGAGSNQPQHF. The CDR3 DNA sequence: TGCGCCAGCAGCTTGGGGGCAGGGAGCAATCAGCCCCAGCATTTT. Looking up the rest from reference TRBV5-1 and TRBJ1-5 gives the full variable domain: KAGVTQTPRYLIKTRGQQVTLSCSPISGHRSVSWYQQTPGQGLQFLFEYFSETQRNKGNFPGRFSGRQFSNSRSEMNVSTLELGDSALYLCASSLGAGSNQPQHFGDGTRLSIL.